Shown below are 3 T cell receptor beta chains from a single sample sequenced in a study of read filtering for tumor transcriptome and immune sequencing. From approximately 430 ng of RNA, a library with molecular barcoded alpha/delta and beta/gamma adaptors was made. TCRdb reprocessed the reads via MiXCR and lists one record per CDR3 protein. The sample comprises approximately 93,000 distinct CDR3 sequences, under 25% of which are singletons, and roughly 10% rests with the top ten. Sequences were obtained from a population of CD138-negative cells sorted from bone marrow. The receptors were sampled from a donor aged 40 or older with multiple myeloma.

This clonotype has a count of ten or more. The chain employs TRBV29-1 and TRBJ2-5; maybe TRBD2 (5 bases). In germline, CDR1 is SQVTM, CDR2 ANQGSEA. V shed 5 bases and J shed 10 bases, with 17 bases lying between them. CDR3 size: 12 residues. The DNA of the CDR3 is TGCAGCGTTCCTCAGACGGGGTTGATCCAGTACTTC. Protein: CSVPQTGLIQYF.

This clonotype was counted ten times or more. The chain joins TRBV2 to TRBJ1-5; 9 bases line up with TRBD1. Trimming took 6 bases from V and 4 from J; bases not matched to a gene: 4. The CDR3 sequence is 14 residues long. Germline V CDR1 and CDR2: SNHLY, FYNNEI. The CDR3 loop is CASRSGTGNQPQHF. As DNA, the CDR3 is TGTGCCAGCAGATCCGGGACAGGGAATCAGCCCCAGCATTTT.

This clonotype was found many times. This chain links TRBV19 with TRBJ2-1, with a weak D call TRBD2 (6 bases). V was shortened by 7 bases and J by 4 bases, with 8 bases between the two germline ends. Germline CDR1 is LNHDA and CDR2 is SQIVND (reference sequence). The CDR3 consists of 12 residues. The chain's CDR3 is CASKGTYNEQFF. The DNA of the CDR3 is TGTGCCAGTAAAGGGACTTACAATGAGCAGTTCTTC. Complete variable domain (other parts from reference TRBV19 and TRBJ2-1): DGGITQSPKYLFRKEGQNVTLSCEQNLNHDAMYWYRQDPGQGLRLIYYSQIVNDFQKGDIAEGYSVSREKKESFPLTVTSAQKNPTAFYLCASKGTYNEQFFGPGTRLTVL.